The 11 T cell receptor beta chains below were found in one sample sequenced in a study of blood T cell repertoires in COVID-19 (dated by TCRdb to between 2020 and 2021). The method behind the library was the immunoSEQ multiplex PCR assay. The table comes from immuneACCESS by way of TCRdb, which keeps in-frame sequences with V and J called. Part of the clones is missing from these tables; in studies checked, under half for an unresolved V gene and the rest for unknown reasons. The sample table records over 30,000 clones; approximately 83% of these occur just once. The top ten clonotypes cover 3.6% of the sample. Material: peripheral blood. The receptors originated from a man aged 45 to 65 with acute or convalescent COVID-19.

This CDR3 is CASSQYGNEQYF. DNA of the CDR3: TGTGCCAGCTCGCAATATGGCAACGAGCAGTACTTC. V and J are TRBV18 and TRBJ2-7, with no clear D. The V gene lost 6 bases and the J gene lost 5 bases, with 11 bases spanning the gap. Germline CDR1 reads KGHSH; CDR2 reads LQKENI. This CDR3 contains 12 residues.

The chain combines TRBV29-1 with TRBJ2-3, with 8 bases lining up with TRBD2. Germline loops: CDR1 SQVTM, CDR2 ANQGSEA. The CDR3 totals 12 residues. The J segment lost 1 base and the V segment lost 8 bases, leaving 2 bases of the junction unmatched. The CDR3 DNA sequence: TGCAGCCAAGCGGGGGGCACAGATACGCAGTATTTT. It encodes CSQAGGTDTQYF.

V and J are TRBV7-9 and TRBJ1-2; a possible D gene is TRBD1 (5 bases). The CDR3 loop spans 13 amino acids. The germline V gene encodes CDR1 SEHNR and CDR2 FQNEAQ (reference sequence). V was trimmed by 3 bases and J by 5 bases, leaving 10 bases between them. The chain's CDR3 is CASSLGLEYGYTF. CDR3 DNA sequence: TGTGCCAGCAGCTTGGGACTAGAATATGGCTACACCTTC.

This chain links TRBV7-7 with TRBJ2-3, with 7 bases aligning to TRBD1. The CDR3 runs to 14 residues. From germline, CDR1 is SSHAT and CDR2 FNYEAQ (reference sequence). The J segment lost 0 bases and the V segment lost 4 bases, leaving 1 base of the junction unmatched. CDR3 in amino acids: CASSWDSSTDTQYF. CDR3 sequence (DNA): TGTGCCAGCAGCTGGGACAGCAGCACAGATACGCAGTATTTT.

This chain joins TRBV6-5 and TRBJ2-7, with a weak D call TRBD1 (6 bases). The CDR3 has 16 amino acids. V shed 2 bases and J shed 2 bases, with 16 bases lying between them. CDR1 and CDR2 from the germline V gene are MNHEY and SVGAGI. The CDR3 DNA reads TGTGCCAGCAGTTACGCCGGGACACGACTAACCTACGAGCAGTACTTC. Translating gives CASSYAGTRLTYEQYF.

The V call is TRBV5-4, the J call TRBJ2-5, with TRBD2 matching over 8 bases. There are 14 residues in the CDR3. The germline gives CDR1 SGHNT, CDR2 YYREEE (reference sequence). Trimming removed 1 base from V and 5 bases from J; junction bases left unmatched: 4. Here the CDR3 reads CASSLRGGSETQYF. The CDR3 DNA reads TGTGCCAGCAGCTTGCGGGGGGGCTCGGAGACCCAGTACTTC.

V is TRBV7-8 and J is TRBJ2-1, with 13 positions matching TRBD2. Germline V lookup: CDR1 SGHVS, CDR2 FQNEAQ. The CDR3 is 17 residues long. The trim removed 5 bases at V and 8 bases at J, leaving 12 bases unmatched. This CDR3 is CASSRPTSGGAQYEQFF. DNA of the CDR3: TGTGCCAGCAGCCGACCCACTAGCGGGGGGGCCCAATATGAGCAGTTCTTC.

This clone appeared a single time. V gene TRBV4-1 combines with J gene TRBJ1-1; TRBD1 aligns across 10 bases. The J segment lost 2 bases and the V segment lost 2 bases, leaving 5 bases of the junction unmatched. Germline lookup yields CDR1 MGHRA and CDR2 YSYEKL. The CDR3 sequence is 16 residues long. The chain's CDR3 is CASSQRQGAFNTEAFF. The CDR3 bases are TGCGCCAGCAGCCAACGACAGGGGGCGTTCAACACTGAAGCTTTCTTT.

This clone was seen only once. V and J are TRBV19 and TRBJ2-1; 9 bases map to TRBD2. The germline V gene has CDR1 LNHDA and CDR2 SQIVND (reference sequence). The CDR3 covers 16 residues. The junction had 7 bases not matched to a gene; V was cut back by 1 base and J by 6 bases. The CDR3 DNA is TGTGCCAGTAGTATAGTGACTAGCGGTCCAAGCAATGAGCAGTTCTTC. Its protein is CASSIVTSGPSNEQFF. The full variable domain, its missing parts supplied by reference TRBV19 and TRBJ2-1, is DGGITQSPKYLFRKEGQNVTLSCEQNLNHDAMYWYRQDPGQGLRLIYYSQIVNDFQKGDIAEGYSVSREKKESFPLTVTSAQKNPTAFYLCASSIVTSGPSNEQFFGPGTRLTVL.

V is TRBV28 and J is TRBJ1-2; no clear D. Trimming removed 4 bases from V and 3 bases from J, with 6 bases in between. The germline V gene encodes CDR1 MDHEN and CDR2 SYDVKM. The CDR3 is 12 residues long. CDR3: CASSYSDYGYTF. The CDR3 DNA reads as TGTGCCAGCAGTTACTCTGACTATGGCTACACCTTC.

J is TRBJ2-6 and V is TRBV10-3; 11 bases align to TRBD1. The V and J ends lost 6 bases and 3 bases, in that order; junction bases with no gene match: 13. CDR1 ENHRY and CDR2 SYGVKD come from the germline V gene. CDR3 length: 19 residues. CDR3 residues: CAISSFKGQGVGGANVLTF. CDR3 sequence (DNA): TGTGCCATCAGCAGTTTCAAGGGACAGGGGGTCGGTGGGGCCAACGTCCTGACTTTC.